Shown below are 17 T cell receptor beta chains from a single sample sequenced in a study of PD-L1 blockade in urothelial cancer. Sequenced by immunoSEQ multiplex PCR; TCRdb stores in-frame clones only, minus some. This table holds 48,000 or so clones, around nine tenths found once. The time point was: pretreatment peripheral blood. The source material was PBMCs, sampled around atezolizumab (anti-PD-L1) treatment. The receptors stem from a woman aged 60-75 years with urothelial cancer.

CDR3 sequence: CASSQDWSSYNEQFF. CDR3 coding DNA: TGCGCCAGCAGCCAAGATTGGAGCTCCTACAATGAGCAGTTCTTC. The chain links TRBV4-3 to TRBJ2-1; no firm D call. The V and J ends lost 0 bases and 0 bases respectively, with 6 bases between them. This CDR3 has 15 amino acids. Germline loops: CDR1 LGHNA, CDR2 YSLEER.

The rearrangement uses TRBV7-2 and TRBJ2-4, with 8 nucleotides matching TRBD1. The ends lost 1 base at V and 1 base at J; junction bases unmatched: 6. The CDR3 sequence is 17 residues long. Germline loops: CDR1 SGHTA, CDR2 FQGNSA. As DNA, the CDR3 is TGTGCCAGCAGCTTAGGAGGACAGGGCGGCGCCAAAAACATTCAGTACTTC. It codes for CASSLGGQGGAKNIQYF.

This chain connects TRBV5-1 to TRBJ1-5; the match to TRBD1 covers 8 bases. The CDR3 sequence is 14 residues long. V was clipped by 4 bases and J by 2 bases; unmatched bases: 2. Per the germline V gene, CDR1 is SGHRS and CDR2 is YFSETQ. The CDR3 region has the DNA TGCGCCAGCAGCCAGGGGGCCGGCAATCAGCCCCAGCATTTT. It translates to CASSQGAGNQPQHF. The whole variable domain, remainder taken from reference TRBV5-1 and TRBJ1-5, is KAGVTQTPRYLIKTRGQQVTLSCSPISGHRSVSWYQQTPGQGLQFLFEYFSETQRNKGNFPGRFSGRQFSNSRSEMNVSTLELGDSALYLCASSQGAGNQPQHFGDGTRLSIL.

This clone has more than one count but fewer than ten. The chain employs TRBV7-2 and TRBJ1-2; 9 positions match TRBD1. Germline CDR1 and CDR2: SGHTA and FQGNSA. The V and J ends lost 5 bases and 7 bases, in that order; junction bases with no gene match: 5. The CDR3 spans 13 residues. Here the CDR3 reads CASSATGGIGYTF. In DNA form, the CDR3 reads TGTGCCAGCAGCGCGACAGGGGGTATTGGCTACACCTTC.

This clone was counted a single time. V gene TRBV28 combines with J gene TRBJ2-1, with 10 bases matching TRBD2. This CDR3 region has 16 residues. Germline CDR1 reads MDHEN; CDR2 reads SYDVKM. V shed 0 bases, J shed 4 bases, and the junction held 3 bases outside the gene matches. CDR3 in DNA: TGTGCCAGCAGTTTATGGAAACTAGCGGGGTACAATGAGCAGTTCTTC. Encoded protein: CASSLWKLAGYNEQFF.

This rearrangement joins TRBV5-1 to TRBJ1-1; 7 nucleotides agree with TRBD1. V shed 1 base and J 0 bases; nucleotides not matched to a gene: 6. The germline V gene encodes CDR1 SGHRS and CDR2 YFSETQ. There are 16 residues in the CDR3. The CDR3 reads CASSLSTGVMNTEAFF. The CDR3 coding sequence is TGCGCCAGCAGCTTGTCCACAGGGGTTATGAACACTGAAGCTTTCTTT.

This chain connects TRBV9 to TRBJ2-1; TRBD2 matches 8 bases. In germline, CDR1 is SGDLS, CDR2 YYNGEE. CDR3 length equals 15 residues. Trimming at V came to 3 bases and at J to 8 bases, leaving 10 bases not matched to a gene. CDR3 sequence reads: CASSAGLAVWDEQFF. As DNA, the CDR3 is TGTGCCAGCAGCGCTGGACTAGCTGTTTGGGATGAGCAGTTCTTC.

CDR3 sequence reads: CASSSRGQGAGEQYF. In nucleotides, the CDR3 is TGTGCCAGCAGCTCTAGAGGACAGGGGGCGGGGGAGCAGTACTTC. The genes are TRBV7-9 and TRBJ2-7, with 11 positions matching TRBD1. The CDR3 totals 15 residues. V shed 4 bases, J shed 7 bases, and the junction held 9 bases outside the gene matches. Germline loops: CDR1 SEHNR, CDR2 FQNEAQ (reference sequence).

Turning to this clone: The same CDR3 arises from other DNA sequences in this sample as well. The chain recombines TRBV10-3 with TRBJ1-3, with D hard to call. With 0 bases removed from V and 4 bases from J, the gap between germline ends came to 4 bases. There are 13 residues in the CDR3. The germline gives CDR1 ENHRY, CDR2 SYGVKD. CDR3 nucleotides: TGTGCCATCAGTGAGTCGAGAGGAAACACCATATATTTT. Protein sequence: CAISESRGNTIYF.

The chain couples TRBV7-2 to TRBJ2-7; 7 bases are a match to TRBD2. With V trimmed by 5 bases and J by 3 bases, 10 bases remained unmatched. Germline lookup yields CDR1 SGHTA and CDR2 FQGNSA. The CDR3 is 15 amino acids. In nucleotides, the CDR3 is TGTGCCAGCAGCCGATGGACCGCGGGGGTCTACGAGCAGTACTTC. It is translated as CASSRWTAGVYEQYF.

V gene TRBV5-6 combines with J gene TRBJ2-3; D not resolved. Trimming shortened V by 0 bases and J by 4 bases, and 6 bases separated the two germline ends. The CDR3 is 13 amino acids. Per the germline V gene, CDR1 is SGHDT and CDR2 is YYEEEE. This CDR3 is CASSLAGSDTQYF. The CDR3 DNA follows: TGTGCCAGCAGCTTGGCCGGGTCAGATACGCAGTATTTT.

The J gene is TRBJ1-1, the V gene TRBV29-1; perhaps TRBD1 as D (6 bases). Per the germline V gene, CDR1 is SQVTM and CDR2 is ANQGSEA. The CDR3 runs to 14 residues. Between the trimmed V and J ends, which lost 4 bases and 0 bases, there was a span of 12 bases. The CDR3 spells CSVVRGGVNTEAFF. Written as DNA, the CDR3 is TGCAGCGTTGTGAGGGGGGGTGTGAACACTGAAGCTTTCTTT.

The CDR3 loop is CASSGASPDRNYNEQFF. The CDR3 nucleotides are TGTGCCAGCAGTGGAGCAAGTCCGGACAGAAATTACAATGAGCAGTTCTTC. The rearrangement links TRBV6-1 to TRBJ2-1, with a possible D match to TRBD1 (6 bases). From germline, CDR1 is MNHNS and CDR2 SASEGT. The CDR3 extends over 17 amino acids. With 4 bases removed from V and 4 bases from J, the gap between germline ends came to 20 bases.

The chain combines TRBV10-3 with TRBJ2-2; 8 nucleotides agree with TRBD1. Germline values: CDR1 ENHRY, CDR2 SYGVKD. The CDR3 length is 16 residues. The junction had 5 bases not matched to a gene; V was cut back by 0 bases and J by 5 bases. CDR3 residues: CAISESPRGRTGELFF. The CDR3 DNA follows: TGTGCCATCAGTGAGTCCCCCAGGGGGCGGACCGGGGAGCTGTTTTTT.

The CDR3 DNA sequence: TGTGCCAGCAGTTACTTCCGCAGGGGGTTAGCGGGGGGGCTTTACGAGCAGTACTTC. Residues: CASSYFRRGLAGGLYEQYF. The chain recombines TRBV6-7 with TRBJ2-7; 11 bases match TRBD2. TRBV6-7 is assigned to the ORF class and has an uncertain function. CDR3 length equals 19 residues. J gave up 4 bases and V 1 base, and 15 bases lay outside the gene matches.

The chain is built from TRBV19 and TRBJ1-5, with D hard to call. The CDR3 length is 14 residues. Deletions cut 5 bases from V and 0 bases from J, with 8 bases between. CDR1 is LNHDA and CDR2 is SQIVND in the germline V gene (reference sequence). The CDR3 DNA is TGTGCCAGTAGTGTCCGTTATAGCAATCAGCCCCAGCATTTT. Translation gives CASSVRYSNQPQHF.

This clone came up a few times. The rearrangement joins TRBV5-6 to TRBJ2-1; TRBD1 is a possible D gene (6 bases). The V and J ends lost 4 bases and 9 bases respectively, with 11 bases between them. CDR3 length equals 12 residues. Germline V gives CDR1 SGHDT, CDR2 YYEEEE. CDR3 coding DNA: TGTGCCAGCAGCCCCGGACAGCGTGAGCAGTTCTTC. It is translated as CASSPGQREQFF.